Presented here are 6 T cell receptor beta chains from one specimen sequenced in a study of molecular identifiers for immune sequencing clone quantification. In TCRdb, the PCR reads were re-called with MiXCR into one record per CDR3 protein. This sample has about 330,000 distinct CDR3 sequences; roughly 23% occur once, and the top ten carry about 0.7%. Sequenced input: naive CD8+ T cells from blood, with Jurkat cell RNA spiked in. Indicated subset: FACS-sorted CD8+CD4-CCR7+CD45RA+ naive T cells. The receptors derive from a human donor in good health. Some libraries in this study had Jurkat cell RNA spiked in.

CDR3: CASSLVAGGLQGYEQYF. The CDR3 region has the DNA TGTGCCAGCAGTTTAGTAGCGGGAGGCCTACAAGGTTACGAGCAGTACTTC. The V gene is TRBV27, the J gene TRBJ2-7; TRBD2 aligns across 10 bases. The CDR3 sequence is 17 residues long. Germline lookup yields CDR1 MNHEY and CDR2 SMNVEV (reference sequence). Trimming cost V 2 bases and J 4 bases; bases outside gene matches: 11.

The genes are TRBV9 and TRBJ2-4; perhaps TRBD1 as D (6 bases). The V and J ends lost 3 bases and 5 bases respectively, with 15 bases between them. CDR3 length: 15 residues. The germline V gene encodes CDR1 SGDLS and CDR2 YYNGEE. CDR3 in DNA: TGTGCCAGCAGCGGGACAGCGAGTCCTCAAAACATTCAGTACTTC. Its protein is CASSGTASPQNIQYF. Combining the CDR3 with reference TRBV9 and TRBJ2-4 gives the whole variable domain DSGVTQTPKHLITATGQRVTLRCSPRSGDLSVYWYQQSLDQGLQFLIQYYNGEERAKGNILERFSAQQFPDLHSELNLSSLELGDSALYFCASSGTASPQNIQYFGAGTRLSVL.

As concerns this clonotype: One base away lies a much larger clone, so this may be a sequencing read error. The rearrangement uses TRBV29-1 and TRBJ1-1; 8 bases match TRBD1. CDR1 and CDR2 (germline): SQVTM, ANQGSEA. CDR3 length equals 12 residues. The CDR3 protein is CSGQGASTGAFF. The CDR3 region has the DNA TGCAGCGGGCAGGGGGCTTCGACTGGAGCTTTCTTT.

As to this clonotype: A clone one base away is much larger, so this may be a read error. The rearrangement joins TRBV14 to TRBJ2-7; D gene ambiguous. Trimming removed 3 bases at V and 6 bases at J, with 9 bases between. Germline-derived CDR1 and CDR2 are SGHDN and FVKESK. The CDR3 extends over 12 amino acids. This CDR3 is CASSQEPSEQYF. The CDR3 DNA reads as TGTGCCAGCAGCCAGGAGCCCTCCGAGCAGTACTTC.

With respect to this clonotype: The CDR3 carries no conserved terminal phenylalanine or tryptophan, so it likely arises from a read error. V usage is TRBV4-3 and J usage is TRBJ2-7, with TRBD1 matching 9 bases. The trim removed 0 bases at V and 5 bases at J, leaving 14 bases unmatched. Germline lookup yields CDR1 LGHNA and CDR2 YSLEER. This CDR3 has 18 residues. The CDR3 here is CASSQEIIGTGNVDEQYL. The CDR3 DNA reads TGCGCCAGCAGCCAAGAGATAATAGGGACAGGGAATGTGGACGAGCAGTACCTC.

The V and J genes are TRBV5-1 and TRBJ2-2; D is possibly TRBD1 or TRBD2 (5 bases each). Trimming removed 2 bases from V and 3 bases from J, with 14 bases in between. Germline CDR1 is SGHRS and CDR2 is YFSETQ. The CDR3 runs to 16 residues. Here the CDR3 DNA reads TGCGCCAGCAGCTTATCGAGGGGCGATTACACCGGGGAGCTGTTTTTT. Amino acids: CASSLSRGDYTGELFF.